The rows below give T cell receptor beta chains drawn from one sample of a study of yellow fever vaccine responses in identical twins. TCRdb used MiXCR to reprocess the RT-PCR reads, holding one entry per CDR3 protein. This table has about 13,000 distinct CDR3 sequences, roughly 81% appearing once. Sequencing used T cells from blood (PBMCs), unsorted or a sorted subset (not recorded which), obtained before or after yellow fever vaccination (not recorded which). The receptors were sampled from a woman between 18 and 29 years old who received the yellow fever vaccine. Both conserved end residues are part of each CDR3. The D gene is left open where the match is weak. Clone sizes are given selectively: once, few, many, or a class where the clone is expanded.

D: .
V: TRBV11-1
size: .
J: TRBJ2-7
DNA: TGTGCCAGCAGCTTTCCCCCGACTAACCTCTACGAGCAGTACTTC
CDR3: CASSFPPTNLYEQYF

D: .
V: TRBV5-1
size: .
J: TRBJ1-1
DNA: TGCGCCAGCAGCTTGTATGGGAGGAACACTGAAGCTTTCTTT
CDR3: CASSLYGRNTEAFF

D: .
V: TRBV29-1
size: .
J: TRBJ2-5
DNA: TGCAGCGTTGAGCCGAGCCAAGAGACCCAGTACTTC
CDR3: CSVEPSQETQYF

D: TRBD1
V: TRBV3-1
size: .
J: TRBJ2-5
DNA: TGTGCCAGCAGCCAAGTAGGAGACAGGGGGAAGGAGACCCAGTACTTC
CDR3: CASSQVGDRGKETQYF

D: .
V: TRBV11-1
size: .
J: TRBJ2-3
DNA: TGTGCCAGCAGCAACAGGGATGGGGATACGCAGTATTTT
CDR3: CASSNRDGDTQYF

D: .
V: TRBV7-9
size: .
J: TRBJ2-7
DNA: TGTGCCAGCAGCTTCTCCCAAATCTACGAGCAGTACTTC
CDR3: CASSFSQIYEQYF

D: .
V: TRBV11-3
size: .
J: TRBJ2-1
DNA: TGTGCCAGCAGTTCAGAATATGAGCAGTTCTTC
CDR3: CASSSEYEQFF

D: .
V: TRBV19
size: .
J: TRBJ2-2
DNA: TGTGCCAGTAGTATAATCACCGGGGAGCTGTTTTTT
CDR3: CASSIITGELFF

D: .
V: TRBV29-1
size: .
J: TRBJ2-1
DNA: TGCAGCGTTCGACCAGGAGTCCCTGAGCAGTTCTTC
CDR3: CSVRPGVPEQFF

D: .
V: TRBV18
size: .
J: TRBJ1-1
DNA: TGTGCCAGCCAACTCCAGACGGGACTTTCGAACACTGAAGCTTTCTTT
CDR3: CASQLQTGLSNTEAFF

D: .
V: TRBV5-4
size: .
J: TRBJ2-2
DNA: TGTGCCAGCGCCGTCCGGGTGAACACCGGGGAGCTGTTTTTT
CDR3: CASAVRVNTGELFF

D: .
V: TRBV6-5
size: .
J: TRBJ2-3
DNA: TGTGCCAGCAGTTACTCGAAAATAGCCACAGATACGCAGTATTTT
CDR3: CASSYSKIATDTQYF

D: .
V: TRBV20-1
size: once
J: TRBJ2-5
DNA: TGCAGTGCCCCCTTCGGACCCCAGTACTTC
CDR3: CSAPFGPQYF

D: .
V: TRBV4-1
size: few
J: TRBJ1-1
DNA: TGCGCCAGCAGCCAAGGTCCAGAGAACACTGAAGCTTTCTTT
CDR3: CASSQGPENTEAFF

D: .
V: TRBV27
size: .
J: TRBJ2-4
DNA: TGTGCCAGCAGTCTTGGCCGTGGAAACATTCAGTACTTC
CDR3: CASSLGRGNIQYF

D: TRBD1
V: TRBV13
size: .
J: TRBJ2-7
DNA: TGTGCCAGCGCTCGACAGGGTAGCTACGAGCAGTACTTC
CDR3: CASARQGSYEQYF

D: TRBD1
V: TRBV11-1
size: .
J: TRBJ2-7
DNA: TGTGCCAGCAGCTTACCCCGGACAGGCGGATCCTACGAGCAGTACTTC
CDR3: CASSLPRTGGSYEQYF

D: .
V: TRBV21-1
size: .
J: TRBJ1-4
DNA: TGTGCCAGCAGCAAAAACGGGCAGGGTGAAAAACTGTTTTTT
CDR3: CASSKNGQGEKLFF

D: .
V: TRBV20-1
size: .
J: TRBJ2-2
DNA: TGCAGTACTTTGAGTAGGGACACCGGGGAGCTGTTTTTT
CDR3: CSTLSRDTGELFF

D: .
V: TRBV19
size: once
J: TRBJ1-2
DNA: TGTGCCACAGGGAACTATGGCTACACCTTC
CDR3: CATGNYGYTF

D: .
V: TRBV18
size: .
J: TRBJ2-1
DNA: TGTGCCAGCTCACCGCTGAATGAGCAGTTCTTC
CDR3: CASSPLNEQFF

D: .
V: TRBV3-1
size: .
J: TRBJ2-3
DNA: TGTGCCAGCAGCCCCACCACAGATACGCAGTATTTT
CDR3: CASSPTTDTQYF

D: .
V: TRBV29-1
size: .
J: TRBJ2-7
DNA: TGCAGCGCAATTCAGGGGTACGAGCAGTACTTC
CDR3: CSAIQGYEQYF

D: .
V: TRBV23-1
size: once
J: TRBJ2-1
DNA: TGCGCCAGCAGTCAATGGTCTCGGGCCCGCTCCTACAATGAGCAGTTCTTC
CDR3: CASSQWSRARSYNEQFF

D: TRBD2
V: TRBV11-2
size: .
J: TRBJ2-7
DNA: TGTGCCAGCAGCCCAATACCCCTAGCGGACTCCTACGAGCAGTACTTC
CDR3: CASSPIPLADSYEQYF

D: .
V: TRBV7-9
size: .
J: TRBJ2-7
DNA: TGTGCCAGCAGCCCGTCAGACCGCTACGAGCAGTACTTC
CDR3: CASSPSDRYEQYF

D: TRBD2
V: TRBV15
size: few
J: TRBJ2-3
DNA: TGTGCCACCAGCGGTAGACTAGCGGGGCGCACAGATACGCAGTATTTT
CDR3: CATSGRLAGRTDTQYF

D: .
V: TRBV6-2/TRBV6-3
size: .
J: TRBJ2-1
DNA: TGTGCCAGCAGTTACGGCGACAGCTACAATGAGCAGTTCTTC
CDR3: CASSYGDSYNEQFF

D: TRBD2
V: TRBV3-1
size: .
J: TRBJ2-7
DNA: TGTGCCAGCAGCCATGGGCTAGCGGGGGGCGGAAAGCAGTACTTC
CDR3: CASSHGLAGGGKQYF

D: TRBD2
V: TRBV11-3
size: .
J: TRBJ2-3
DNA: TGTGCCAGCAGCTTAAGCGGACTAGCCTTCAGCACAGATACGCAGTATTTT
CDR3: CASSLSGLAFSTDTQYF

D: .
V: TRBV11-1
size: .
J: TRBJ1-2
DNA: TGTGCCAGCAGAAGGGATAACTATGGCTACACCTTC
CDR3: CASRRDNYGYTF

D: .
V: TRBV15
size: .
J: TRBJ1-4
DNA: TGTGCCACCAGCAGAGGGGGCGCGGATGAAAAACTGTTTTTT
CDR3: CATSRGGADEKLFF

D: .
V: TRBV5-6
size: .
J: TRBJ2-1
DNA: TGTGCCAGCAGCTTGTGGGGGCAGCCAACTACCTACAATGAGCAGTTCTTC
CDR3: CASSLWGQPTTYNEQFF

D: TRBD2
V: TRBV5-1
size: once
J: TRBJ2-7
DNA: TGCGCCAGCAGCTTGCAGGCGGGAGGGAACCACGAGCAGTACTTC
CDR3: CASSLQAGGNHEQYF

D: .
V: TRBV11-1
size: .
J: TRBJ1-3
DNA: TGTGCCAGCAGCTCCACCCCCGGCACTGGAAACACCATATATTTT
CDR3: CASSSTPGTGNTIYF

D: .
V: TRBV18
size: once
J: TRBJ2-3
DNA: TGTGCCAGCTCACCGGGAGTCGCAGATACGCAGTATTTT
CDR3: CASSPGVADTQYF

D: .
V: TRBV28
size: few
J: TRBJ2-1
DNA: TGTGCCAGCAGTTTTAGATTGAGTATTGAGCAGTTCTTC
CDR3: CASSFRLSIEQFF

D: TRBD1
V: TRBV6-2/TRBV6-3
size: .
J: TRBJ1-1
DNA: TGTGCCAGCAGTCAATCAGGGGGCCTTGAAGCTTTCTTT
CDR3: CASSQSGGLEAFF

D: TRBD2
V: TRBV11-3
size: .
J: TRBJ2-7
DNA: TGTGCCAGCAGCTTAGGAGGCGGGAGTGGTGGCTACGAGCAGTACTTC
CDR3: CASSLGGGSGGYEQYF

D: .
V: TRBV29-1
size: .
J: TRBJ2-2
DNA: TGCAGCGTTGACTCGAACACCGGGGAGCTGTTTTTT
CDR3: CSVDSNTGELFF

D: .
V: TRBV11-3
size: .
J: TRBJ2-7
DNA: TGTGCCAGCAGCTTAGGTCGGGGACGCTACGAGCAGTACTTC
CDR3: CASSLGRGRYEQYF

D: .
V: TRBV7-8
size: .
J: TRBJ2-4
DNA: TGTGCCAGCAGACAAGCAGGGGGGGGAAACATTCAGTACTTC
CDR3: CASRQAGGGNIQYF

D: TRBD1
V: TRBV4-1
size: .
J: TRBJ2-1
DNA: TGCGCCAGCAGCCAAGAGGGACAGGGGTACAATGAGCAGTTCTTC
CDR3: CASSQEGQGYNEQFF

D: TRBD1
V: TRBV19
size: .
J: TRBJ2-7
DNA: TGTGCCAGTAGTATAATGGGGACAGGGTTCCACGAGCAGTACTTC
CDR3: CASSIMGTGFHEQYF

D: .
V: TRBV13
size: .
J: TRBJ2-7
DNA: TGTGCCAGCAGCTGGGGGAGTACCTACGAGCAGTACTTC
CDR3: CASSWGSTYEQYF

D: .
V: TRBV14
size: .
J: TRBJ2-7
DNA: TGTGCCAGCAGCCGAGAAGGGGCACTAAGCTCCTACGAGCAGTACTTC
CDR3: CASSREGALSSYEQYF

D: TRBD1
V: TRBV28
size: once
J: TRBJ1-2
DNA: TGTGCCAGCAGTTTAAGGACAGGGGGCATTTCACACTATGGCTACACCTTC
CDR3: CASSLRTGGISHYGYTF

D: .
V: TRBV11-3
size: .
J: TRBJ1-1
DNA: TGTGCCAGCAGCTCCGATGGGTTTATGAACACTGAAGCTTTCTTT
CDR3: CASSSDGFMNTEAFF

D: .
V: TRBV18
size: .
J: TRBJ2-7
DNA: TGTGCCAGCTCACCACCTACGGGGGCTATTTACGAGCAGTACTTC
CDR3: CASSPPTGAIYEQYF